These T cell receptor beta chains were read from a single sample in a study of Ad26.COV2.S vaccination and SARS-CoV-2 variants. Repertoires were generated with immunoSEQ multiplex PCR, while TCRdb's copy carries only in-frame clones and drops some. Of 410,000 or so clones listed, 92% are singletons. Sequenced here: peripheral blood, sampled in a trial of Ad26.COV2.S vaccine versus placebo. Every receptor here comes from a person between 18 and 59 years old who received the Ad26.COV2.S COVID-19 vaccine or a placebo. The CDR3 runs from the conserved cysteine through the conserved F or W. A D gene is named only where the DNA matches it firmly. Clone size is stated in some rows and not others, as once, few, many or a class when expanded.

j_call,clone_size,v_call,d_call,cdr3_nt,cdr3_aa
TRBJ2-3,NA,TRBV28,TRBD2,TGTGCCAGCACCCCTGCGCCTGGCGGGGGGCGCACAGATACGCAGTATTTT,CASTPAPGGGRTDTQYF
TRBJ2-7,NA,TRBV6-5,TRBD2,TGTGCCAGCAGTTACTTAGCGGGGCGATACGAGCAGTACTTC,CASSYLAGRYEQYF
TRBJ1-6,NA,TRBV4-3,TRBD1,TGCGCCAGCAGCCAAGGGTTCGGACAGGGACAATTGGACCTCCACTTT,CASSQGFGQGQLDLHF
TRBJ2-1,NA,TRBV15,TRBD1,TGTGCCACCAGCAGAGGGGGACAGGGGTACAATGAGCAGTTCTTC,CATSRGGQGYNEQFF
TRBJ2-3,NA,TRBV27,NA,TGTGCCAGCAATTCAGGGGATCTATCAGATACGCAGTATTTT,CASNSGDLSDTQYF
TRBJ1-1,NA,TRBV2,NA,TGTGCCAGCAGTGAATACAGGGTCTACACTGAAGCTTTCTTT,CASSEYRVYTEAFF
TRBJ2-7,NA,TRBV6-2/TRBV6-3,NA,TGTGCCAGCAGTTACTCGACGGCGGGGTTGACCTACGAGCAGTACTTC,CASSYSTAGLTYEQYF
TRBJ2-1,NA,TRBV7-9,TRBD2,TGTGCCAGCAGCCTCCGGGACTACCACCTAACCATCAATGAGCAGTTCTTC,CASSLRDYHLTINEQFF
TRBJ1-3,NA,TRBV14,NA,TGTGCCAGCAGCCACGAAACAGGGCCCCAGGACACCATATATTTT,CASSHETGPQDTIYF
TRBJ2-7,NA,TRBV27,NA,TGTGCCAGCAGTTTCGGGACATCCTACGAGCAGTACTTC,CASSFGTSYEQYF
TRBJ2-3,NA,TRBV29-1,NA,TGCAGCGTTGAAACGGTGGGAATAGGTACAGATACGCAGTATTTT,CSVETVGIGTDTQYF
TRBJ1-1,NA,TRBV4-3,NA,TGCGCCAGCAGCCAAGATCAGACAGGCGGGGTGAACACTGAAGCTTTCTTT,CASSQDQTGGVNTEAFF
TRBJ1-6,NA,TRBV7-8,TRBD1,TGTGCCAGCAGCTCCCGGGACAGCTCCTATAATTCACCCCTCCACTTT,CASSSRDSSYNSPLHF
TRBJ2-3,NA,TRBV5-1,NA,TGCGCCAGCAGCTCGCAATATACGCAGTATTTT,CASSSQYTQYF
TRBJ2-2,NA,TRBV3-1/TRBV3-2,TRBD1,TGTGCCAGCAGCCGGACAGGGATCACCGGGGAGCTGTTTTTT,CASSRTGITGELFF
TRBJ1-1,NA,TRBV19,TRBD1,TGTGCCAGTAGTTTCAGGACAGGGCTGGAGTCAGCTTTCTTT,CASSFRTGLESAFF
TRBJ2-5,NA,TRBV9,TRBD1,TGTGCCAGCACCCCACAGGGGGCTGGGGGAGAGACCCAGTACTTC,CASTPQGAGGETQYF
TRBJ2-2,NA,TRBV27,NA,TGTGCCAGCAGTCCCGGGGACCGATCACCCACCGGGGAGCTGTTTTTT,CASSPGDRSPTGELFF
TRBJ2-7,NA,TRBV11-2,NA,TGTGCCAGCAGCCCCCTGAGCGGAAGAGGCGAGCAGTACTTC,CASSPLSGRGEQYF
TRBJ2-7,NA,TRBV6-6,NA,TGTGCCAGCAGTTACGTAGTTTACGAGCAGTACTTC,CASSYVVYEQYF
TRBJ1-4,once,TRBV6-2/TRBV6-3,NA,TGTGCCAGCAGCCGCCTAGAAGCAACTAATGAAAAACTGTTTTTT,CASSRLEATNEKLFF
TRBJ1-1,NA,TRBV18,TRBD1,TGTGCCAGCTCACCGAGTATAGGACAGGTCGAAGCTTTCTTT,CASSPSIGQVEAFF
TRBJ2-2,once,TRBV7-9,NA,TGTGCCAGCAGCTTCAGCGGCGCCGGGGAGCTGTTTTTT,CASSFSGAGELFF
TRBJ2-1,NA,TRBV5-6,TRBD2,TGTGCCAGCAGCTTCGGGACTAGCGGGCGTGAGCAGTTCTTC,CASSFGTSGREQFF
TRBJ2-5,few,TRBV9,TRBD2,TGTGCCAGCAGCGTAGGGACTAGCAGAGAGACCCAGTACTTC,CASSVGTSRETQYF
TRBJ2-3,once,TRBV19,NA,TGTGCCAGTAGTATAGGCAGGGGACGAGATACGCAGTATTTT,CASSIGRGRDTQYF
TRBJ2-4,NA,TRBV9,NA,TGTGCCAGCAGCCCGGGGACAGCCAAAAACATTCAGTACTTC,CASSPGTAKNIQYF
TRBJ2-5,NA,TRBV24-1,NA,TGTGCCACCAGTGATCCCTCGAGTCCCGGGTACCAGCAAGAGACCCAGTACTTC,CATSDPSSPGYQQETQYF
TRBJ2-2,NA,TRBV7-2,NA,TGTGCCAGCAGCTTAGTACTAGTGACCGGGGAGCTGTTTTTT,CASSLVLVTGELFF
TRBJ2-5,once,TRBV19,NA,TGTGCCACCACCCAGGAAGGGGGAGGCGAGACCCAGTACTTC,CATTQEGGGETQYF
TRBJ2-5,NA,TRBV5-1,TRBD2,TGCGCCAGCAGCCTTTCTAGCGGGGGTTTTCAAGAGACCCAGTACTTC,CASSLSSGGFQETQYF
TRBJ2-1,NA,TRBV13,NA,TGTGCCAGCAGCTTAAGGGGGAACTACAATGAGCAGTTCTTC,CASSLRGNYNEQFF
TRBJ2-4,NA,TRBV7-9,TRBD2,TGTGCCAGCAGCCCAGCTAGCGGGGGGGCGACTTACATTCAGTACTTC,CASSPASGGATYIQYF
TRBJ1-2,NA,TRBV15,TRBD1,TGTGCCACCAGCAGCGGAAGGACAGGGGATAACTATGGCTACACCTTC,CATSSGRTGDNYGYTF
TRBJ2-1,NA,TRBV19,NA,TGTGCCTCAGCAGGGGCGGGGAACAATGAGCAGTTCTTC,CASAGAGNNEQFF
TRBJ2-5,NA,TRBV6-2/TRBV6-3,TRBD2,TGTGCCAGCAGTTACTCGAAGCGGGGGCGGACTCAAGAGACCCAGTACTTC,CASSYSKRGRTQETQYF
TRBJ1-2,few,TRBV4-3,TRBD1,TGCGCCAGCAGCCCCGTCCCGGGACAGGGATTAGCTAACTATGGCTACACCTTC,CASSPVPGQGLANYGYTF
TRBJ2-5,NA,TRBV5-8,TRBD2,TGTGCCAGCAGCCGAGCGGGGATTCAAGAGACCCAGTACTTC,CASSRAGIQETQYF
TRBJ2-5,NA,TRBV6-2/TRBV6-3,TRBD1,TGTGCCAGCAGTTGGGGGACAGGAGTGTACCAAGAGACCCAGTACTTC,CASSWGTGVYQETQYF
TRBJ2-1,NA,TRBV7-6,TRBD2,TGTGCCAGCAGCCCAACTAGCGGGCGCAATGAGCAGTTCTTC,CASSPTSGRNEQFF
TRBJ2-7,NA,TRBV7-2,TRBD1,TGTGCCAGCAGCGAAGGGACAGTACTCTCCTACGAGCAGTACTTC,CASSEGTVLSYEQYF
TRBJ1-4,NA,TRBV4-1,NA,TGCGCCAGCAGCCGAAAACAGGGTGGGGAAAAACTGTTTTTT,CASSRKQGGEKLFF
TRBJ1-6,once,TRBV6-2/TRBV6-3,TRBD1,TGTGCCAGCAGCCGGGACAGGGTATTTTCACCCCTCCACTTT,CASSRDRVFSPLHF